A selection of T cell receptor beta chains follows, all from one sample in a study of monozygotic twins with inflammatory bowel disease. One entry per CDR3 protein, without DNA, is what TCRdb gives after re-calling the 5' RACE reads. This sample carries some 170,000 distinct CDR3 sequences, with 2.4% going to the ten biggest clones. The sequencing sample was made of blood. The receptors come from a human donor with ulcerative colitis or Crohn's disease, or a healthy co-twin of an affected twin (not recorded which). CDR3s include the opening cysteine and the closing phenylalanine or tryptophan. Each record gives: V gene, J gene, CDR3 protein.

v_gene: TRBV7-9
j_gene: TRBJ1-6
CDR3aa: CAGGQTHNSPLHF

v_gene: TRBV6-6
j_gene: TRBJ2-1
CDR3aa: CASAQGTGNEQFF

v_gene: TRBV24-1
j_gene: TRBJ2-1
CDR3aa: CATSDFPRERGNEQFF

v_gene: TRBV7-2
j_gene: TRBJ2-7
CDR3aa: CASSLVRGRGHEQYF

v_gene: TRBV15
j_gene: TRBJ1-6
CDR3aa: CATSQGPSFSPLHF

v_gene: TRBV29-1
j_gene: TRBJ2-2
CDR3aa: CSAGQGTGSGELFF

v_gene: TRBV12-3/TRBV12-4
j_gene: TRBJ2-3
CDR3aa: CASSWAGNTQYF

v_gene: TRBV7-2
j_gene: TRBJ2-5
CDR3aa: CASSPQVATQYF

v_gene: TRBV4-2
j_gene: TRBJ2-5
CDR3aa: CASSSGISSPGLAGFKETQYF

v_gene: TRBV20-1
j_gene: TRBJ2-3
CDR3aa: CSATHTEDTQYF

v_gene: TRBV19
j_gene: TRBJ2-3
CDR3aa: CASSIGGGAWQYF

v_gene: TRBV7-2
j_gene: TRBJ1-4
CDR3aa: CASSLEVANEKLFF

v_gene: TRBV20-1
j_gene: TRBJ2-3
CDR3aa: CSAIMGVVGTDTQYF

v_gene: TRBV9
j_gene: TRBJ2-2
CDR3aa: CASTERGGPDTGELFF

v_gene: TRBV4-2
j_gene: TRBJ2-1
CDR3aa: CASSPEQSSYNEQFF

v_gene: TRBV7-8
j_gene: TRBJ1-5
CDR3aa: CASSLGFLSRGNQPQHF

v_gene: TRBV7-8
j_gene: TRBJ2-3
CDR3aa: CASSLVGGGREDTQYF

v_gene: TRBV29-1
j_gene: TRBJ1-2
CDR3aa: CSVAEHDKSYGYTF

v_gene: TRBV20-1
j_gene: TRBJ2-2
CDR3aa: CSARAPSGNTGELFF

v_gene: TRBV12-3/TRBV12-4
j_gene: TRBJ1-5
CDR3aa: CASRSTGYSNQPQHF

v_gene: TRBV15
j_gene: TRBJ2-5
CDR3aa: CATRLSGRETQYF

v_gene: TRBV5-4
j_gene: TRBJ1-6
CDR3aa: CASSLKQGALNSPLHF

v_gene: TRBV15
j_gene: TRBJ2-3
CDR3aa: CATSGGLAGLTDTQYF

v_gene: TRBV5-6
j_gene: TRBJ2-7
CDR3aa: CASTRTGVFYEQYF

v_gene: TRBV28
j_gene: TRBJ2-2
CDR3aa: CASSFYLQATTNTGELFF

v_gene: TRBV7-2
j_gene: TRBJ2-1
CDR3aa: CASSLIASGDNEQFF

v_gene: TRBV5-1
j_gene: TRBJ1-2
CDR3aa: CASSQPDRSPAYGYTF

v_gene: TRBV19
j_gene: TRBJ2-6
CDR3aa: CASSLQSSGANVLTF

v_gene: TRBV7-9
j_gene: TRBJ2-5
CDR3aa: CASSLGAVQETQYF

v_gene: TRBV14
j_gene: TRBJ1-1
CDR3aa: CASKRNSLNTEAFF

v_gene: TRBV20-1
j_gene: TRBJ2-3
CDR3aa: CSARVRTGGTDTQYF

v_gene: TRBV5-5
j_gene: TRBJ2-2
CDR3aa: CASSFGGGAVGELFF

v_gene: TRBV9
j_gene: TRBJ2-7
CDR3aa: CASSRGGGTGVSEQYF

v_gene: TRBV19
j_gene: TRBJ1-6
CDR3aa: CASTTGQGRSPLHF

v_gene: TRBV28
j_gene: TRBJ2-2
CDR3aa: CASSSSWDSTNTGELFF

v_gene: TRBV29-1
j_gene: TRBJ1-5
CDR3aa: CSVEGTGDQPQHF

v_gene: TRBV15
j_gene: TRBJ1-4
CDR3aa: CATSLDRLNEKLFF

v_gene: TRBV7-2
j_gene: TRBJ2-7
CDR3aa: CASSSTSGVSYEQYF

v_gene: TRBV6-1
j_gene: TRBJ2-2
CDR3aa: CASTRKGSSSNTGELFF

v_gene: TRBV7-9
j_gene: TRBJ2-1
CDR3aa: CASSSRGGPQFF

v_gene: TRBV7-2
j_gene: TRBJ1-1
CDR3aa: CASSLGDRVNTEAFF

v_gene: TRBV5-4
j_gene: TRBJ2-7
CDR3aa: CASSLFPSGLNEQYF

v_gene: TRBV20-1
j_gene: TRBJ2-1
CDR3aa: CSASVAGDAYNEQFF

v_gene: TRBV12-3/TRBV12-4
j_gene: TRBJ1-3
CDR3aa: CASSRTGYGNTIYF

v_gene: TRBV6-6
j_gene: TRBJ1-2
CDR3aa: CASSFMTGAYGYTF

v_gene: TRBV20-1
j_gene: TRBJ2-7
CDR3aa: CSARDCPVDRCKGLVDRYEQYF

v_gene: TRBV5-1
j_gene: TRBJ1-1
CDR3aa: CASSLAGGGIMNTEAFF

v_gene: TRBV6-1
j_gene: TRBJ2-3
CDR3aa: CASRRGGGTHTQYF

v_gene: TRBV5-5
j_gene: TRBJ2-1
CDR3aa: CASSAGASGGAFEQFF

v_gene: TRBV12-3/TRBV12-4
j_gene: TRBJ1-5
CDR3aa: CASSPLRTGTNQPQHF

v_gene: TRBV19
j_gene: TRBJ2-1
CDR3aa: CASSTNLIPGLNYNEQFF

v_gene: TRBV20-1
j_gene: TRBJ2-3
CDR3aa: CSAKDGREWGSTDTQYF

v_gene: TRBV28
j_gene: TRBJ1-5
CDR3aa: CASDRRNQPQHF

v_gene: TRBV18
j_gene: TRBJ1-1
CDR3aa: CASSPRTANTEAFF

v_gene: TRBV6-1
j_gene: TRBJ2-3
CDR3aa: CASSPGGGGDTQYF

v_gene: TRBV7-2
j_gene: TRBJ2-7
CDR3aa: CASRRVGTESYEQYF

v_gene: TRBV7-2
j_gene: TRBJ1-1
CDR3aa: CASSFSGTSKAFF

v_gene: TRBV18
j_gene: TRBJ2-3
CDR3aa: CASSPSSRTDTQYF

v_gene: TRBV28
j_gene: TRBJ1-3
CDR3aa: CASSFQGRGVGNTIYF